This T cell receptor (beta chain) was identified during a study of PD-1 blockade in classical Hodgkin lymphoma. Documented time point: cycle 4 day 1 (C4D1), after about 6 weeks of nivolumab. All patients relapsed after autologous stem cell transplantation, and brentuximab vedotin exposure varied. Patients had relapsed/refractory classical Hodgkin lymphoma with complete response, partial response or progressive disease as best response. About this clone: What it recognizes is unknown.

The repertoire was sequenced with immunoSEQ multiplex PCR; TCRdb's copy has only in-frame clones and lacks some. This table has more than 15,000 clones, around four fifths appearing once. The CDR3 spans 12 residues. V dropped 1 base and J dropped 14 bases, with 11 bases sitting between them. Germline V gene data show CDR1 as SEHNR and CDR2 as FQNEAQ (reference sequence). Study-level points and caveats: At baseline, newly diagnosed patients reportedly showed less TCR diversity than healthy donors. Excluded were patients who started nivolumab under 1 year after ASCT, a group that had lower diversity. CD4+ TCR diversity rose significantly by C4D1, and CD8+ TCR diversity did not.

The chain carries TRBV7-9 and TRBJ1-4; perhaps TRBD1 as D (5 bases). Specimen: peripheral blood mononuclear cells (PBMCs), collected before the fourth cycle of nivolumab. The clonotype comes from a human donor with classical Hodgkin lymphoma. The chain's CDR3 is CASSLEAGALFF. The CDR3 DNA is TGTGCCAGCAGCTTAGAGGCCGGGGCCCTGTTTTTT.